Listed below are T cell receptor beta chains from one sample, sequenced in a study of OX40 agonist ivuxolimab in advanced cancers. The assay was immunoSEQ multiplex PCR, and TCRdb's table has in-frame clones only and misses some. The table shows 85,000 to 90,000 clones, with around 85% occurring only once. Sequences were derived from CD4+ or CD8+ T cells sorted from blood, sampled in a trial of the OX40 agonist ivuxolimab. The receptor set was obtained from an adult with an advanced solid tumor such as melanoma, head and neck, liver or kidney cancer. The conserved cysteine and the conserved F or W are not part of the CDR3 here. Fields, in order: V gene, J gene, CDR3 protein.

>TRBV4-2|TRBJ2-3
ASSQEASGRWYTQY
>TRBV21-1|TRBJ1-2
ATDRGRRGLYGYT
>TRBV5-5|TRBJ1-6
ASSLSTEGALH
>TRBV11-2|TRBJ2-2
ASSFLRDSPANTGELF
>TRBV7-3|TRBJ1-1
ASSPSAGTEAF
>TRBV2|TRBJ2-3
ASSEDRLAQDTQY
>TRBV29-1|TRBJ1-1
SVARTAEAF
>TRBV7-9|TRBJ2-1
ASSSSGTAEQF
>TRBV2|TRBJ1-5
ASSSSHQVNQPQH
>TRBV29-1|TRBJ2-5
SVLRQDQETQY
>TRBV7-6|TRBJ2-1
ASKQGLRDFINNEQF
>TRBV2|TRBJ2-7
ASRPRQGGMYEQY
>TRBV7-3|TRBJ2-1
ASSYRDNEQF
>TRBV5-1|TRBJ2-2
ASSLRTGANTGELF
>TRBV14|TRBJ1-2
ASSQVGFNYGYT
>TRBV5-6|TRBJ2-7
ASSLDYEQY
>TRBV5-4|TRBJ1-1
ASWAPGTNTEAF
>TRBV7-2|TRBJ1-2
ASSLDRVGDGYT
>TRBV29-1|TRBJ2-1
SAEKGGEQF
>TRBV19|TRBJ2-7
ASSRGAYEQY
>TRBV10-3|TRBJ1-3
AIRASGTGNTIY
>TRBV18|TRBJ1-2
ASSPPQTGTYGYT
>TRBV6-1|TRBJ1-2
ASSATGLANYGYT
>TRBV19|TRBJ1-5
ASCEGSVGNQPQH
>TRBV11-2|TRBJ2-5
ASSLGGGIQETQY
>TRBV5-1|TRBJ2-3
ASSSGTSRDTQY
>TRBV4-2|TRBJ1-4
ASTQSDGEEKLF
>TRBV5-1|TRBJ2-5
ASTLGQPQETQY